This T cell receptor beta chain was recovered during a study of T cell responses to AZD1222 COVID-19 vaccine. Findings and caveats of the study: Spike as a whole was targeted by vaccine-associated CD4 TCRs, dominant at 160-218 and 743-854. Donor demographics were predominantly white British with a female majority; clonal diversity may be underestimated. Seropositive AZD1222 recipients at baseline numbered only five to seven.

Profiling relied on immunoSEQ multiplex PCR, and the TCRdb table lists in-frame clones only, not all of them. This sample has tens of thousands of clones, with under 95% found just once. The ends lost 1 base at V and 2 bases at J; junction bases unmatched: 3. Germline V lookup: CDR1 MDHEN, CDR2 SYDVKM. This CDR3 region has 15 residues. Note on this clone: Its cognate antigen is unknown.

The TCR comes from an adult in good health. This material consisted of peripheral blood, taken on day 0 of AZD1222 vaccination. This chain connects TRBV28 to TRBJ2-3; 7 bases line up with TRBD1. CDR3 DNA: TGTGCCAGCAGTTTATTCAGGGGGACCACAGATACGCAGTATTTT. It yields the protein CASSLFRGTTDTQYF.